The 26 T cell receptor beta chains reported below all come from one sample, sequenced in a study of T cell responses to AZD1222 COVID-19 vaccine. The method was immunoSEQ multiplex PCR; TCRdb's version includes in-frame clones alone and lacks a portion of them. Here the sample spans 120,000 or so clones, 80% to 90% being singletons. Sequencing was performed on peripheral blood, taken on day 0 of AZD1222 vaccination. The receptors come from an adult in good health.

CDR3 in amino acids: CASSQGPLEQYF. CDR3 nucleotide sequence: TGTGCCAGCAGCCAGGGGCCTCTCGAGCAGTACTTC. V and J are TRBV5-4 and TRBJ2-7; weak D call: TRBD1 (6 bases). Trimming shortened V by 4 bases and J by 6 bases, and 11 bases separated the two germline ends. CDR1 is SGHNT and CDR2 is YYREEE in the germline V gene (reference sequence). This CDR3 region has 12 residues. Drawing the rest from reference TRBV5-4 and TRBJ2-7, the complete variable domain is ETGVTQSPTHLIKTRGQQVTLRCSSQSGHNTVSWYQQALGQGPQFIFQYYREEENGRGNFPPRFSGLQFPNYSSELNVNALELDDSALYLCASSQGPLEQYFGPGTRLTVT.

This chain links TRBV9 with TRBJ2-7; 7 positions agree with TRBD2. The CDR3 has 15 amino acids. The trim removed 0 bases at V and 2 bases at J, leaving 5 bases unmatched. The germline CDR1 and CDR2 sequences are SGDLS and YYNGEE. CDR3: CASSVGGRAAYEQYF. The CDR3 bases are TGTGCCAGCAGCGTAGGGGGGAGGGCCGCCTACGAGCAGTACTTC.

This chain connects TRBV5-1 to TRBJ1-6, with a possible D match to TRBD1 (5 bases). V shed 6 bases and J shed 9 bases, with 13 bases lying between them. The CDR3 covers 13 residues. Germline V CDR1 and CDR2: SGHRS, YFSETQ. CDR3 in amino acids: CASTDRDGSPLHF. The CDR3 DNA follows: TGCGCCAGCACGGACCGGGACGGTTCACCCCTCCACTTT.

This clone was counted between two and nine times. Mismatch with germline at one junction end may stem from a read error. The V call is TRBV7-9, the J call TRBJ2-7; the D gene could be TRBD1 or TRBD2 (5 bases each). The CDR3 sequence is 15 residues long. CDR1 SEHNR and CDR2 FQNEAQ come from the germline V gene (reference sequence). In nucleotides, the CDR3 is TGTGCCAGCAGCGAGGGGTTGTTAGACCCTTACGGGCAGTACTTC. Translated, it gives CASSEGLLDPYGQYF.

V gene TRBV3-1 (or the pseudogene TRBV3-2) combines with J gene TRBJ2-1; the D call may be TRBD1 or TRBD2 (5 bases each). Per germline, CDR1 LGHDT and CDR2 YNNKEL (reference sequence). The CDR3 is made up of 15 amino acids. Trimming pared 1 base from V and 11 bases from J, leaving 18 bases between. The CDR3 DNA reads TGTGCCAGCAGCCAAGGCTGGGGCGGGCACCCTCAGCAGTTCTTC. Residues: CASSQGWGGHPQQFF.

The chain couples TRBV12-5 to TRBJ1-1; 7 nucleotides agree with TRBD1. Germline V lookup: CDR1 LGHNT, CDR2 FRNRAP. The CDR3 contains 16 residues. Unmatched junction bases numbered 9, after V lost 5 bases and J lost 0 bases. CDR3 sequence reads: CASGDPQGRLNTEAFF. Written as DNA, the CDR3 is TGTGCTAGTGGTGACCCACAGGGGCGATTGAACACTGAAGCTTTCTTT.

DNA of the CDR3: TGTGCCAGCAGCAACTCAGGGGCTCGGAACATTCAGTACTTC. Protein product: CASSNSGARNIQYF. The chain uses TRBV5-5 and TRBJ2-4; perhaps TRBD1 as D (6 bases). CDR3 length: 14 amino acids. CDR1 is SGHKS, CDR2 YYEKEE, per germline (reference sequence). V lost 4 bases and J 7 bases, leaving 15 bases between the germline ends.

The rearrangement links TRBV9 to TRBJ2-3; D is undetermined. The germline CDR1 and CDR2 sequences are SGDLS and YYNGEE. The CDR3 length is 12 residues. Trimming removed 0 bases from V and 2 bases from J, with 1 base in between. CDR3 sequence (DNA): TGTGCCAGCAGCGTAGTCACAGATACGCAGTATTTT. This translates into CASSVVTDTQYF.

The chain employs TRBV19 and TRBJ1-1, with a tentative D call TRBD1 (6 bases). Trimming pared 1 base from V and 3 bases from J, leaving 15 bases between. Germline V gene data show CDR1 as LNHDA and CDR2 as SQIVND (reference sequence). CDR3 length: 16 amino acids. The CDR3 sequence is CASSIVGRGADTEAFF. In DNA form, the CDR3 reads TGTGCCAGTAGTATAGTTGGCCGGGGGGCGGACACTGAAGCTTTCTTT.

The J gene is TRBJ1-6, the V gene TRBV27; 9 bases map to TRBD1. The CDR3 has 17 residues. The J segment lost 1 base and the V segment lost 7 bases, leaving 8 bases of the junction unmatched. Germline V lookup: CDR1 MNHEY, CDR2 SMNVEV (reference sequence). The CDR3 loop reads CASKYYRGRSYNSPLHF. Here the CDR3 DNA reads TGTGCCAGCAAGTACTACAGGGGGCGATCCTATAATTCACCCCTCCACTTT.

The chain carries TRBV5-1 and TRBJ2-3, with 9 bases matching TRBD2. The CDR3 runs to 15 residues. Germline lookup yields CDR1 SGHRS and CDR2 YFSETQ. J was trimmed by 5 bases and V by 4 bases; bases with no gene match: 8. DNA for the CDR3: TGCGCCAGCAGCCGTTGGAGGACTAGCGAAGATACGCAGTATTTT. This codes for CASSRWRTSEDTQYF.

The chain has TRBV5-1 and TRBJ2-1; 15 bases line up with TRBD2. V was pared by 7 bases and J by 7 bases, with 9 bases of the junction left unmatched. CDR3 length: 16 residues. The germline V gene encodes CDR1 SGHRS and CDR2 YFSETQ. CDR3 residues: CASGTSGGMSRNEQFF. CDR3 in DNA: TGCGCCAGCGGGACTAGCGGGGGGATGTCTCGTAATGAGCAGTTCTTC.

This rearrangement joins TRBV28 to TRBJ1-2, with 7 bases matching TRBD1. This CDR3 is 17 amino acids long. V lost 1 base and J lost 8; bases outside the gene matches: 16. Germline CDR1 is MDHEN and CDR2 is SYDVKM. The CDR3 bases are TGTGCCAGCAGTTTATCCCGAACAAACGACAGGGTCTGGGGCTACACCTTC. Its translation is CASSLSRTNDRVWGYTF.

The V and J genes are TRBV5-1 and TRBJ2-7; D ambiguous. Trimming took off 0 bases at V and 2 bases at J, with 12 bases between the two ends. The germline V gene has CDR1 SGHRS and CDR2 YFSETQ. This CDR3 spans 15 amino acids. The CDR3 DNA reads as TGCGCCAGCAGCTTGGACTCTAAGGCCGCCTACGAGCAGTACTTC. Amino acid sequence: CASSLDSKAAYEQYF. Full variable domain (missing parts from reference TRBV5-1 and TRBJ2-7): KAGVTQTPRYLIKTRGQQVTLSCSPISGHRSVSWYQQTPGQGLQFLFEYFSETQRNKGNFPGRFSGRQFSNSRSEMNVSTLELGDSALYLCASSLDSKAAYEQYFGPGTRLTVT.

J is TRBJ2-7 and V is TRBV6-2 or TRBV6-3, with D uncertain. Trimming removed 5 bases at V and 2 bases at J, with 16 bases between. Germline V gene sequence: CDR1 MNHEY, CDR2 SVGEGT. This CDR3 is built from 15 residues. CDR3 coding DNA: TGTGCCAGCAGTCGCGTCGGTATAGGGACCTACGAGCAGTACTTC. Translating it yields CASSRVGIGTYEQYF.

The chain links TRBV28 to TRBJ1-3, with 9 bases identical to TRBD1. The CDR3 is 16 residues long. The trim removed 5 bases at V and 3 bases at J, leaving 8 bases unmatched. The germline gives CDR1 MDHEN, CDR2 SYDVKM. The CDR3 DNA reads TGTGCCAGCAGTGCCCCGGGACAGGGAATTGGAAACACCATATATTTT. Protein product: CASSAPGQGIGNTIYF.

The chain joins TRBV28 to TRBJ1-3, with TRBD1 matching 8 bases. Germline V gene lookup returns CDR1 MDHEN and CDR2 SYDVKM. The J segment lost 5 bases and the V segment lost 4 bases, leaving 10 bases of the junction unmatched. This CDR3 is 16 amino acids long. The CDR3 reads CASSSRPTGARNTIYF. In DNA, the CDR3 is TGTGCCAGCAGTTCTCGGCCGACAGGGGCTCGAAACACCATATATTTT.

The V gene is TRBV6-5, the J gene TRBJ1-1; maybe TRBD1 (6 bases). V lost 6 bases to trimming and J lost 4 bases, with 12 bases between them. The CDR3 length is 13 residues. Germline assignment: CDR1 MNHEY and CDR2 SVGAGI. The CDR3 DNA sequence: TGTGCCAGCAGAATCGACAGGATCACTGAAGCTTTCTTT. It encodes CASRIDRITEAFF.

The chain links TRBV12-3 or TRBV12-4 to TRBJ1-1; TRBD1 matches at 7 bases. The CDR3 runs to 13 residues. Germline trimming cut 6 bases from V and 9 bases from J; bases unmatched to any gene: 10. The CDR3: CASSPDRTQKAFF. The DNA for the CDR3 is TGTGCCAGCAGCCCGGACAGGACTCAGAAAGCTTTCTTT.

The chain couples TRBV7-9 to TRBJ1-5; perhaps TRBD1 as D (5 bases). The CDR3 sequence is 15 residues long. The V and J ends lost 5 bases and 1 base respectively, with 12 bases between them. From germline, CDR1 is SEHNR and CDR2 FQNEAQ (reference sequence). CDR3 sequence reads: CASSPIRGSNQPQHF. The CDR3 nucleotides read TGTGCCAGCAGCCCGATTAGGGGAAGCAATCAGCCCCAGCATTTT.

The gene calls are TRBV28 and TRBJ1-5; D remains unclear. This CDR3 spans 18 amino acids. Trimming took off 6 bases at V and 0 bases at J, with 21 bases between the two ends. CDR1 is MDHEN, CDR2 SYDVKM, per germline. The CDR3 bases are TGTGCCAGCAGACAACAGCGTAACCCGATCTATAGCAATCAGCCCCAGCATTTT. This codes for CASRQQRNPIYSNQPQHF.

Comment on this clone: Germline and junction disagree at one end, which may indicate a read error. The chain joins TRBV7-7 to TRBJ2-3; 10 nucleotides match TRBD2. Germline loops: CDR1 SSHAT, CDR2 FNYEAQ (reference sequence). The CDR3 has 16 amino acids. The CDR3 sequence: CASSPYLAGATDTQYF. The CDR3 nucleotides are TGTGCTAGCAGCCCCTATCTAGCGGGGGCGACAGATACGCAGTATTTT.

The CDR3 protein is CAIGGGRTDTQYF. For the CDR3, the DNA is TGTGCCATCGGAGGCGGGAGAACAGATACGCAGTATTTT. V usage is TRBV10-3 and J usage is TRBJ2-3, with 7 bases fitting TRBD2. This CDR3 region has 13 residues. Germline lookup yields CDR1 ENHRY and CDR2 SYGVKD. Trimming at V came to 8 bases and at J to 3 bases, leaving 5 bases not matched to a gene.

V usage is TRBV5-6 and J usage is TRBJ1-4, with TRBD1 as a possible D gene (5 bases). This CDR3 has 14 amino acids. Germline V gives CDR1 SGHDT, CDR2 YYEEEE. V gave up 1 base and J gave up 6 bases, with 10 bases separating them. The CDR3 loop is CASSLSRADEKLFF. CDR3 DNA: TGTGCCAGCAGCTTGAGCAGGGCGGATGAAAAACTGTTTTTT.

This clone is a singleton in its sample. The rearrangement joins TRBV7-2 to TRBJ2-7; D remains unclear. V was pared by 5 bases and J by 6 bases, with 14 bases between. CDR1 is SGHTA, CDR2 FQGNSA, per germline. The CDR3 has 13 amino acids. The CDR3 DNA is TGTGCCAGCAGCAAGAATGTCTTTGGCGAGCAGTACTTC. Its translation is CASSKNVFGEQYF.

The V gene is TRBV2, the J gene TRBJ2-1; D remains unclear. The germline gives CDR1 SNHLY, CDR2 FYNNEI. This CDR3 is built from 13 residues. Trimming removed 8 bases at V and 8 bases at J, with 16 bases between. CDR3 bases: TGTGCCAGCGGCTACCTACGTGACCATGAGCAGTTCTTC. The encoded protein is CASGYLRDHEQFF. The whole variable domain, filled in from reference TRBV2 and TRBJ2-1, reads EPEVTQTPSHQVTQMGQEVILRCVPISNHLYFYWYRQILGQKVEFLVSFYNNEISEKSEIFDDQFSVERPDGSNFTLKIRSTKLEDSAMYFCASGYLRDHEQFFGPGTRLTVL.